Listed below are T cell receptor beta chains from one sample, sequenced in a study of T cell changes during pregnancy in multiple sclerosis. Profiling relied on immunoSEQ multiplex PCR, and the TCRdb table lists in-frame clones only, not all of them. The sample includes under 40,000 clones, 80% to 95% of them seen just once. The sequences come from CD8+ T cells from peripheral blood mononuclear cells, collected before pregnancy. The receptors were sampled from a female donor with multiple sclerosis, enrolled in a pregnancy study. Each CDR3 is given without its conserved first and last residue. Fields, in order: V gene, J gene, CDR3 protein.

v_gene: TRBV6-5
j_gene: TRBJ2-5
CDR3aa: ASSQGTGGLETQY

v_gene: TRBV6-5
j_gene: TRBJ2-1
CDR3aa: ASSYTQGIGYNEQF

v_gene: TRBV27
j_gene: TRBJ2-7
CDR3aa: ASSPGQGAREQY

v_gene: TRBV15
j_gene: TRBJ1-1
CDR3aa: ATSMGRGAF

v_gene: TRBV6-1
j_gene: TRBJ2-7
CDR3aa: ASSEAWQGAQAEQY

v_gene: TRBV23-1
j_gene: TRBJ2-7
CDR3aa: ASSHTENRESGGEQY

v_gene: TRBV2
j_gene: TRBJ1-1
CDR3aa: ASRAGKNTEAF

v_gene: TRBV5-5
j_gene: TRBJ2-7
CDR3aa: ASSLEQGAYEQY

v_gene: TRBV7-9
j_gene: TRBJ1-5
CDR3aa: ASSLRSNQPQH

v_gene: TRBV28
j_gene: TRBJ2-5
CDR3aa: ASSHRDRGRVKTQY

v_gene: TRBV2
j_gene: TRBJ1-5
CDR3aa: ASRGMAQH

v_gene: TRBV11-1
j_gene: TRBJ2-2
CDR3aa: ASSLRGRNTGELF

v_gene: TRBV27
j_gene: TRBJ1-3
CDR3aa: ASSYRARSGNTIY

v_gene: TRBV2
j_gene: TRBJ2-7
CDR3aa: ASSEQAYEQY

v_gene: TRBV27
j_gene: TRBJ2-1
CDR3aa: ASSLGGYNEQF

v_gene: TRBV9
j_gene: TRBJ2-7
CDR3aa: ASSEATGTYEQY

v_gene: TRBV5-6
j_gene: TRBJ1-1
CDR3aa: ASSLAGTGGNTEAF

v_gene: TRBV4-1
j_gene: TRBJ2-4
CDR3aa: ASSQETTRAGNIQY

v_gene: TRBV9
j_gene: TRBJ1-6
CDR3aa: ASSGRSEAAPLH

v_gene: TRBV5-5
j_gene: TRBJ2-1
CDR3aa: ASSLFDTGSYNEQF

v_gene: TRBV7-9
j_gene: TRBJ1-1
CDR3aa: ASSPGGTEAF

v_gene: TRBV5-4
j_gene: TRBJ1-5
CDR3aa: ASSLGPGHQQPQH

v_gene: TRBV28
j_gene: TRBJ2-3
CDR3aa: ATPGTSGAPALDTQY

v_gene: TRBV9
j_gene: TRBJ1-5
CDR3aa: ASSVAGGNQPQH

v_gene: TRBV28
j_gene: TRBJ2-2
CDR3aa: ASSLRLTSPGELF

v_gene: TRBV2
j_gene: TRBJ1-4
CDR3aa: ANRENLGGGSEKLF

v_gene: TRBV6-5
j_gene: TRBJ1-1
CDR3aa: ASSYGSTEAF

v_gene: TRBV10-3
j_gene: TRBJ1-1
CDR3aa: ATEDRGKSGRNTEAF

v_gene: TRBV15
j_gene: TRBJ1-2
CDR3aa: ATSRDGDRGKDGYT

v_gene: TRBV19
j_gene: TRBJ1-5
CDR3aa: ASSPRTGGNQPQH

v_gene: TRBV9
j_gene: TRBJ1-1
CDR3aa: ASSGTGDTEAF

v_gene: TRBV4-1
j_gene: TRBJ2-5
CDR3aa: ASSQDRTSQETQY

v_gene: TRBV11-2
j_gene: TRBJ2-3
CDR3aa: ASSPYRLGEDTQY

v_gene: TRBV7-9
j_gene: TRBJ2-2
CDR3aa: ASSSRTSGGATGELF

v_gene: TRBV28
j_gene: TRBJ1-2
CDR3aa: ASSLWASNYGYT

v_gene: TRBV9
j_gene: TRBJ1-5
CDR3aa: ASSGGAQGAQH

v_gene: TRBV7-9
j_gene: TRBJ2-7
CDR3aa: ASSLSGLSSYEQY

v_gene: TRBV14
j_gene: TRBJ2-7
CDR3aa: ASSQGRSGAYEQY

v_gene: TRBV25-1
j_gene: TRBJ1-2
CDR3aa: ASSGGGNGYT

v_gene: TRBV30
j_gene: TRBJ2-2
CDR3aa: AWSVTGAGELF

v_gene: TRBV5-1
j_gene: TRBJ2-1
CDR3aa: ASSPNTGGITYNEQF

v_gene: TRBV19
j_gene: TRBJ2-2
CDR3aa: ASSMTAGGTGELF

v_gene: TRBV6-6
j_gene: TRBJ1-4
CDR3aa: ASSYELRGEKLF

v_gene: TRBV11-2
j_gene: TRBJ1-1
CDR3aa: ASSFTGEAF

v_gene: TRBV4-1
j_gene: TRBJ1-1
CDR3aa: ASSPRQGWTEAF

v_gene: TRBV15
j_gene: TRBJ2-7
CDR3aa: ATSQFLRYEQY

v_gene: TRBV2
j_gene: TRBJ1-1
CDR3aa: ASSDRVNTEAF

v_gene: TRBV7-7
j_gene: TRBJ1-1
CDR3aa: AFCRTGTGGVNTEAF

v_gene: TRBV9
j_gene: TRBJ2-1
CDR3aa: ASSEGQSVGNEQF

v_gene: TRBV9
j_gene: TRBJ1-2
CDR3aa: ASSVGGVGGYT